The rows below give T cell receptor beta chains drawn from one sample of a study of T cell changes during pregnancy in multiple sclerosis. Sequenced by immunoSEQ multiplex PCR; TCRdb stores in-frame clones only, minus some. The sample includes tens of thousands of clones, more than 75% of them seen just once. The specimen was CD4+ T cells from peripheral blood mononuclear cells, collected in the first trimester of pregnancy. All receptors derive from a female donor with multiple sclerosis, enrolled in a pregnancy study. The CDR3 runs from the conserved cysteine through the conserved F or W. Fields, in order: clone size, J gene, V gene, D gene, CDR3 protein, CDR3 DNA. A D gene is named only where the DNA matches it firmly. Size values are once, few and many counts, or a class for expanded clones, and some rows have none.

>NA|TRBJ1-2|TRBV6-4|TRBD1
CASSDSGQGRGYTF
TGTGCCAGCAGTGACTCGGGACAGGGAAGAGGCTACACCTTC
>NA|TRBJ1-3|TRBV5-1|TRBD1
CASSLSGQGLGNTIYF
TGCGCCAGCAGCTTGTCGGGACAGGGTCTTGGAAACACCATATATTTT
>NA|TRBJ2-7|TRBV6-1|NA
CASSVQTWRDRTYEQYF
TGTGCCAGCAGTGTCCAGACATGGCGGGATAGGACCTACGAGCAGTACTTC
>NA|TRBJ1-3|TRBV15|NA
CATSPVEGTGNTIYF
TGTGCCACCAGCCCCGTTGAAGGGACAGGAAACACCATATATTTT
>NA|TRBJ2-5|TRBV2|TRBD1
CASSGQGLSTQYF
TGTGCCAGCAGTGGACAGGGCCTCTCGACCCAGTACTTC
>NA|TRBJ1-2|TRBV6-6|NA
CASSYRGIGYGYTF
TGTGCCAGCAGTTATCGAGGGATTGGGTATGGCTACACCTTC
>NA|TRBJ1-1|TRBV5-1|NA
CASSPGLGGTEAFF
TGCGCCAGCAGCCCTGGATTGGGGGGCACTGAAGCTTTCTTT
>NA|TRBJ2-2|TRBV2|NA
CASSGGYGQNTGELFF
TGTGCCAGCAGTGGGGGCTACGGACAGAACACCGGGGAGCTGTTTTTT
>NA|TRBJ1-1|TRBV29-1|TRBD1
CSVDLGQGEKAFF
TGCAGCGTTGATCTGGGACAGGGGGAGAAAGCTTTCTTT
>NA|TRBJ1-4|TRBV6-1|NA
CASSAIGAPGEKLFF
TGTGCCAGCAGTGCCATTGGGGCTCCAGGTGAAAAACTGTTTTTT
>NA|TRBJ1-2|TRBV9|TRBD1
CASSVYDQGVGYTF
TGTGCCAGCAGCGTTTACGACCAGGGGGTTGGCTACACCTTC
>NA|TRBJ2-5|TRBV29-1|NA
CALVGARGETQYF
TGCGCATTGGTGGGGGCGCGAGGGGAGACCCAGTACTTC
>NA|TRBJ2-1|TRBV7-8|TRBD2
CASSPTLGTSGSDEQFF
TGTGCCAGCAGCCCGACCCTCGGGACTAGCGGGAGCGATGAGCAGTTCTTC
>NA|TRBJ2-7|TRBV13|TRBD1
CASSFGGNRGPYEQYF
TGTGCCAGCAGCTTTGGCGGTAACAGGGGGCCCTACGAGCAGTACTTC
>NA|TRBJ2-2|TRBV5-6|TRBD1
CASSFRDRELYGELFF
TGTGCCAGCAGCTTCCGGGACAGGGAGCTTTACGGGGAGCTGTTTTTT
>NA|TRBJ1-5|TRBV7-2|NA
CASSQGGQPQHF
TGTGCCAGCAGCCAGGGAGGTCAGCCCCAGCATTTT
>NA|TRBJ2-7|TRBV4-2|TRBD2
CASSQDILGSGRRDEQYF
TGTGCCAGCAGCCAAGATATCCTTGGGAGCGGGAGAAGGGACGAGCAGTACTTC
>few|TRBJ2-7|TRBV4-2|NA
CASSQLPTGRQEQYF
TGTGCCAGCAGCCAACTGCCGACAGGGAGGCAAGAGCAGTACTTC
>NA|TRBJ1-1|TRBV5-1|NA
CASSLASMNTEAFF
TGCGCCAGCAGCTTGGCGTCTATGAACACTGAAGCTTTCTTT
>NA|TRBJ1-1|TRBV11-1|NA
CASSSRGLTEAFF
TGTGCCAGCAGCTCTAGGGGACTCACTGAAGCTTTCTTT
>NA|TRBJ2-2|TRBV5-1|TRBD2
CASSLGLAGGTGELFF
TGCGCCAGCAGCTTGGGCCTAGCGGGAGGGACCGGGGAGCTGTTTTTT
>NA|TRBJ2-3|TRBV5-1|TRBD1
CASSIQGGTDTQYF
TGCGCCAGCAGCATACAGGGGGGAACAGATACGCAGTATTTT
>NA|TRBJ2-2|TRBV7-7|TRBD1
CASSPRTGGTGELFF
TGTGCCAGCAGCCCGCGGACAGGGGGCACCGGGGAGCTGTTTTTT
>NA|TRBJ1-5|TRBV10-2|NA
CASSESPGGQPQHF
TGCGCCAGCAGTGAGTCGCCCGGCGGTCAGCCCCAGCATTTT
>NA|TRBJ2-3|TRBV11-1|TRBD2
CASSRTSGGLTDTQYF
TGTGCCAGCAGCCGGACTAGCGGGGGTCTCACAGATACGCAGTATTTT
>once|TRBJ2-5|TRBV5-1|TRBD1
CASSLEGTGGWETQYF
TGCGCCAGCAGCTTGGAGGGGACAGGGGGCTGGGAGACCCAGTACTTC
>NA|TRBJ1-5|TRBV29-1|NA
CSVEVGGRNQPQHF
TGCAGCGTTGAAGTCGGGGGGCGCAATCAGCCCCAGCATTTT
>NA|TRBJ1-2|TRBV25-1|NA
CASSSGGVSGYTF
TGTGCCAGCTCTTCGGGGGGGGTCTCGGGCTACACCTTC